This T cell receptor beta chain was identified in a study of neurological immune-mediated disorders. Study outcomes and limitations: CDR3 amino acid sequences found in expanded clones were never shared across subjects, suggesting private repertoires in all groups.

Synthesis of cDNA was performed by 5'RACE using 10-nucleotide random UMIs. MiXCR, run by TCRdb on the 5' RACE reads, gives a single entry per CDR3 protein. The table lists fewer than 25,000 distinct CDR3 sequences, roughly 10% of them singletons, with about a fifth in the top ten. From germline, CDR1 is SGHRS and CDR2 YFSETQ. The CDR3 loop spans 16 amino acids. The ends were cut back, 0 bases at V and 5 bases at J, with 18 bases in the middle. This clonotype occurred many times. As yet, its antigen is unknown. This receptor was obtained from a woman aged 55-69 years with HTLV-1-associated myelopathy (HAM/TSP). Sequenced: PBMCs. The chain couples TRBV5-1 to TRBJ2-7; D might be TRBD1 or TRBD2, each matching 5 bases. The CDR3 here is CASSLDVGERIHEQYF. The CDR3 DNA follows: TGCGCCAGCAGCTTGGACGTGGGGGAAAGGATACACGAGCAGTACTTC. Filled out from reference TRBV5-1 and TRBJ2-7, the complete variable domain reads KAGVTQTPRYLIKTRGQQVTLSCSPISGHRSVSWYQQTPGQGLQFLFEYFSETQRNKGNFPGRFSGRQFSNSRSEMNVSTLELGDSALYLCASSLDVGERIHEQYFGPGTRLTVT.